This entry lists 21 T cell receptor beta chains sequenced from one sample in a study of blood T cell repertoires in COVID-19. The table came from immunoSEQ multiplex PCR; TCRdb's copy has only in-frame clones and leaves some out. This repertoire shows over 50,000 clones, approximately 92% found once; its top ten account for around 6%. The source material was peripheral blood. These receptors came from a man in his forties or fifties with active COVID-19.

Here the CDR3 DNA reads TGTGCCAGCAGCTTAGGACTAGCGGGAGAGTACCAAGAGACCCAGTACTTC. Encoded protein: CASSLGLAGEYQETQYF. This rearrangement joins TRBV7-9 to TRBJ2-5; 12 nucleotides match TRBD2. The CDR3 spans 17 residues. Germline CDR1 reads SEHNR; CDR2 reads FQNEAQ (reference sequence). V was pared by 1 base and J by 0 bases, with 3 bases of the junction left unmatched.

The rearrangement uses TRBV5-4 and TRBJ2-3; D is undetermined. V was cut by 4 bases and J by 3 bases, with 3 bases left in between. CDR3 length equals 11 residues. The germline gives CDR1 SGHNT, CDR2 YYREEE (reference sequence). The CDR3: CASSLTDTQYF. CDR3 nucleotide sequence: TGTGCCAGCAGCCTTACAGATACGCAGTATTTT.

The CDR3 here is CASSVTPQNSPLHF. The CDR3, as DNA: TGCGCCAGCAGCGTAACCCCACAGAATTCACCCCTCCACTTT. V gene TRBV5-1 combines with J gene TRBJ1-6; D ambiguous. The CDR3 consists of 14 residues. With 4 bases removed from V and 7 bases from J, the gap between germline ends came to 12 bases. Germline lookup yields CDR1 SGHRS and CDR2 YFSETQ.

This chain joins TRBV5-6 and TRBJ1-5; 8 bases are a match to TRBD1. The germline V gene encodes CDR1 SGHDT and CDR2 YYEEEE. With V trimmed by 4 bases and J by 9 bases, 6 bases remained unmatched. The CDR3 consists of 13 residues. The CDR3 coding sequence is TGTGCCAGCAGCCGACAGGGGCTGACGCCCCAGCATTTT. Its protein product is CASSRQGLTPQHF.

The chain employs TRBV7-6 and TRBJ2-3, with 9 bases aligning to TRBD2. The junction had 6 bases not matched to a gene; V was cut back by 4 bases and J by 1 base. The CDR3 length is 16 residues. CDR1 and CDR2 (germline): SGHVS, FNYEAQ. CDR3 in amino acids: CASSSPVAGGTDTQYF. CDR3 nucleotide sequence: TGTGCCAGCAGCTCTCCGGTAGCGGGGGGCACAGATACGCAGTATTTT.

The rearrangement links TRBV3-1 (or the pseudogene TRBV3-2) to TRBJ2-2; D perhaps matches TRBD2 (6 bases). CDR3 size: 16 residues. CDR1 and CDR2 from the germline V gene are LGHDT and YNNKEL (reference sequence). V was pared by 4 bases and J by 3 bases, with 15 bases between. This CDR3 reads CASSLMGWEDTGELFF. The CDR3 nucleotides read TGTGCCAGCAGCCTCATGGGATGGGAGGACACCGGGGAGCTGTTTTTT.

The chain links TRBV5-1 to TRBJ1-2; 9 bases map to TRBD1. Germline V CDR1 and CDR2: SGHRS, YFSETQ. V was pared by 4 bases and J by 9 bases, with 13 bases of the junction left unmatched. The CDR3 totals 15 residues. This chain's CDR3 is CASSHSPGTGSSYTF. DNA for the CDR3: TGCGCCAGCAGCCACAGTCCCGGGACAGGGTCGAGCTACACCTTC.

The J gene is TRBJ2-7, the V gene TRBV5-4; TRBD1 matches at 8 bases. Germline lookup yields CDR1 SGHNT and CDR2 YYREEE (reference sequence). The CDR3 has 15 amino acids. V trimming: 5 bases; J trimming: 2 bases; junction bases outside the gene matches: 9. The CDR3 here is CASSPRQGRTYEQYF. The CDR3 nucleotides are TGTGCCAGCAGTCCCCGACAGGGGAGGACCTACGAGCAGTACTTC.

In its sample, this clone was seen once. The CDR3 region is CTSSRKAALWPGELFF. The CDR3 nucleotides read TGCACCAGCAGCCGAAAGGCGGCGTTGTGGCCCGGGGAGCTGTTTTTT. The chain links TRBV1 to TRBJ2-2; the tabulated D call, TRBD2, remains unverified against the DNA. TRBV1 is noted as a pseudogene. The CDR3 totals 16 residues.

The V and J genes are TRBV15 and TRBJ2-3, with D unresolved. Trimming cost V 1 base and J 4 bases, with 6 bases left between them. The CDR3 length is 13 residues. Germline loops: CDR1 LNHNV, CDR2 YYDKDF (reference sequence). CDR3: CATSRVYSDTQYF. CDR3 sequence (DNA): TGTGCCACCAGCAGAGTGTATTCAGATACGCAGTATTTT. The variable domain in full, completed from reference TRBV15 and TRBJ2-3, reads DAMVIQNPRYQVTQFGKPVTLSCSQTLNHNVMYWYQQKSSQAPKLLFHYYDKDFNNEADTPDNFQSRRPNTSFCFLDIRSPGLGDTAMYLCATSRVYSDTQYFGPGTRLTVL.

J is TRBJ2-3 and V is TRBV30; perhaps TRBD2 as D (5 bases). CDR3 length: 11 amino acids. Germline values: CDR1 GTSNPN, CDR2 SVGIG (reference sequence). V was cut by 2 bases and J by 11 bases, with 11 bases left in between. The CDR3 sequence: CAWSPGLGQYF. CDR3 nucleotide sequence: TGTGCCTGGAGTCCGGGATTGGGGCAGTATTTT.

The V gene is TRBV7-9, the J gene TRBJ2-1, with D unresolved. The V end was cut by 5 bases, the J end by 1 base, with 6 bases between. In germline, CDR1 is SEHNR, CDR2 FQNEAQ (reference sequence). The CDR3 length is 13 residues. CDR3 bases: TGTGCCAGCAGCCTCGTTTCCTACAATGAGCAGTTCTTC. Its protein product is CASSLVSYNEQFF. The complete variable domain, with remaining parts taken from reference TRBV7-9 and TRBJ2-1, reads DTGVSQNPRHKITKRGQNVTFRCDPISEHNRLYWYRQTLGQGPEFLTYFQNEAQLEKSRLLSDRFSAERPKGSFSTLEIQRTEQGDSAMYLCASSLVSYNEQFFGPGTRLTVL.

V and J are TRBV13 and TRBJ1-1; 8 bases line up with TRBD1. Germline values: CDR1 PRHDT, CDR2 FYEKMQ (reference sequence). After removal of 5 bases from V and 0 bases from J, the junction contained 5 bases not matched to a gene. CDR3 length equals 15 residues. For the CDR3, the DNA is TGTGCCAGCAGCCACGGACAGGGCATGAACACTGAAGCTTTCTTT. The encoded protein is CASSHGQGMNTEAFF.

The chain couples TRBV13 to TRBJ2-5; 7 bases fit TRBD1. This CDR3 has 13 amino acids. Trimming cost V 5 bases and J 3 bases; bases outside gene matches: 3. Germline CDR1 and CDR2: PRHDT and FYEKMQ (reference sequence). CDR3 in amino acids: CASSPGQKETQYF. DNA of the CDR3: TGTGCCAGCAGCCCGGGACAGAAAGAGACCCAGTACTTC.

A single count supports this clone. CDR3 loop: CASSYWTSGGKSYEQYF. The CDR3 nucleotides are TGTGCCAGCAGTTATTGGACTAGCGGGGGGAAATCCTACGAGCAGTACTTC. The gene calls are TRBV6-2 or TRBV6-3 and TRBJ2-7; 14 positions match TRBD2. The junction had 5 bases not matched to a gene; V was cut back by 3 bases and J by 1 base. Germline V gene lookup returns CDR1 MNHEY and CDR2 SVGEGT. CDR3 size: 17 residues.

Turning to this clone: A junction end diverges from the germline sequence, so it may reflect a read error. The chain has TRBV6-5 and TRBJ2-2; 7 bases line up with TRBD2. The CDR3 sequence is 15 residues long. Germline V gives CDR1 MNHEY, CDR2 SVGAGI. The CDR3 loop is CAGRGRTRNAGELFF. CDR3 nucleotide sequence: TGTGCCGGGAGGGGTAGGACTAGGAACGCCGGGGAGCTGTTTTTT.

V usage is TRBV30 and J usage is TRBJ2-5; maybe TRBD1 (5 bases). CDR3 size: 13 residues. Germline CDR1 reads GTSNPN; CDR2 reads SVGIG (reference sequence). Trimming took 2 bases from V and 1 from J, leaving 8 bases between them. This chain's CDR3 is CAWSRRAQETQYF. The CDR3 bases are TGTGCCTGGAGTCGCAGGGCCCAAGAGACCCAGTACTTC.

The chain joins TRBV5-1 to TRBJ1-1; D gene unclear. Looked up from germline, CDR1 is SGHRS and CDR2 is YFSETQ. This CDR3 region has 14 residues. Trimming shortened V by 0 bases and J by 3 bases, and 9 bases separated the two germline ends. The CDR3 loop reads CASSLANGDTEAFF. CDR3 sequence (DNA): TGCGCCAGCAGCTTGGCGAACGGGGACACTGAAGCTTTCTTT. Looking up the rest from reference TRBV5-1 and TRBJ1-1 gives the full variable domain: KAGVTQTPRYLIKTRGQQVTLSCSPISGHRSVSWYQQTPGQGLQFLFEYFSETQRNKGNFPGRFSGRQFSNSRSEMNVSTLELGDSALYLCASSLANGDTEAFFGQGTRLTVV.

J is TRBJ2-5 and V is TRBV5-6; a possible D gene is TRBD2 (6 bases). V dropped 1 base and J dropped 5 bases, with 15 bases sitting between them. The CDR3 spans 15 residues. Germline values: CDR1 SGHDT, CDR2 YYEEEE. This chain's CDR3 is CASSLSAAGGETQYF. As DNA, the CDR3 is TGTGCCAGCAGCTTGTCTGCGGCTGGAGGGGAGACCCAGTACTTC.

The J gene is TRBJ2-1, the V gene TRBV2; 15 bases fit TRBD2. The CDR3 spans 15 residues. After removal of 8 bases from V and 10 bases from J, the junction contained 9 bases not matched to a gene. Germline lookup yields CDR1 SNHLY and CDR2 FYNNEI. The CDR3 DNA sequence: TGTGCCAGCGTATCGGGACTAGCGGGGGGCGGCGAGCAGTTCTTC. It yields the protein CASVSGLAGGGEQFF.

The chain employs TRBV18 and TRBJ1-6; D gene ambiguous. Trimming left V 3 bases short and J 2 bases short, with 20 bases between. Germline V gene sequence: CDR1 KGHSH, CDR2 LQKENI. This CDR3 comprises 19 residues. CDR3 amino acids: CASSPLPGGLETYNSPLHF. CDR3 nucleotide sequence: TGTGCCAGCTCACCCCTCCCGGGAGGGTTGGAAACCTATAATTCACCCCTCCACTTT.